This T cell receptor (beta chain) was recovered during a study of blood T cell repertoires in COVID-19. Study at large: Acute and convalescent COVID-19 samples came from the United States, Italy and Spain. The cDNA or gDNA used as material had been derived from T cells, B-cell-depleted T cells, or PBMCs.

Original analysis: Quantification of nucleated cells was approximated via reference gene primer amplification. Profiling relied on immunoSEQ multiplex PCR, and the TCRdb table lists in-frame clones only, not all of them. For V, J and clone size, that table is used; D and trimming come from the DNA. The data hold some 250,000 clones, with about 70% observed a single time. Germline V gene lookup returns CDR1 SGHKS and CDR2 YYEKEE (reference sequence). CDR3 length: 12 residues. V gave up 5 bases and J gave up 2 bases, with 7 bases separating them. The sequence was collected from a woman older than 75 with acute or convalescent COVID-19. Sequencing was done on a sample of peripheral blood. The rearrangement joins TRBV5-5 to TRBJ1-1; D call uncertain. In nucleotides, the CDR3 is TGTGCCAGCAGTTCCTTCAACACTGAAGCTTTCTTT. It yields the protein CASSSFNTEAFF.